Listed here are 19 T cell receptor beta chains from one sample, sequenced in a study of T cell changes during pregnancy in multiple sclerosis (dated by TCRdb to about 2019). The library was obtained by the immunoSEQ multiplex PCR assay. The table comes from immuneACCESS by way of TCRdb, which keeps in-frame sequences with V and J called. Part of the clones is missing from these tables; in studies checked, under half for an unresolved V gene and the rest for unknown reasons. The table for this sample lists 40,000 to 60,000 clones; 94% of them were counted only once. In total, the top ten clones hold approximately 0.31% of the sample. Material: CD4+ T cells from peripheral blood mononuclear cells, obtained in the third trimester of pregnancy. These TCRs come from a female donor with multiple sclerosis, enrolled in a pregnancy study.

The gene calls are TRBV7-8 and TRBJ2-2; TRBD2 matches at 10 bases. The CDR3 covers 17 residues. V shed 6 bases and J 2 bases; nucleotides not matched to a gene: 9. Germline V gene data show CDR1 as SGHVS and CDR2 as FQNEAQ. CDR3 in amino acids: CASSYHRTSGNTGELFF. Here the CDR3 DNA reads TGTGCCAGCAGTTATCACAGGACTAGCGGTAACACCGGGGAGCTGTTTTTT.

The chain has TRBV7-9 and TRBJ2-1; TRBD1 agrees at 11 bases. Unmatched junction bases numbered 7, after V lost 5 bases and J lost 10 bases. Germline assignment: CDR1 SEHNR and CDR2 FQNEAQ (reference sequence). CDR3 size: 14 residues. CDR3 DNA: TGTGCCAGCAGCCACCGGGACAGGGGGGACGAGCAGTTCTTC. Translated, it gives CASSHRDRGDEQFF.

The J gene is TRBJ2-1, the V gene TRBV5-1; TRBD2 agrees at 8 bases. This CDR3 spans 16 amino acids. J lost 4 bases, V lost 4 bases, and 10 bases had no gene match. Germline loops: CDR1 SGHRS, CDR2 YFSETQ. The chain's CDR3 is CASSVGSSGGYNEQFF. CDR3 bases: TGCGCCAGCAGCGTGGGGTCCAGCGGGGGATACAATGAGCAGTTCTTC.

The chain combines TRBV7-9 with TRBJ1-6; tentatively, D is TRBD1 (5 bases). Germline V CDR1 and CDR2: SEHNR, FQNEAQ (reference sequence). Trimming took off 1 base at V and 3 bases at J, with 10 bases between the two ends. The CDR3 totals 16 residues. Written as DNA, the CDR3 is TGTGCCAGCAGCTTAGTTTCAGGGAACTATAATTCACCCCTCCACTTT. Translated: CASSLVSGNYNSPLHF.

The rearrangement joins TRBV11-2 to TRBJ1-1, with TRBD1 matching 9 bases. V shed 5 bases, J shed 6 bases, and the junction held 10 bases outside the gene matches. Germline V gene data show CDR1 as SGHAT and CDR2 as FQNNGV. This CDR3 contains 15 residues. The CDR3 DNA reads as TGTGCCAGCAGCGACCGACAGGGGGTCGGCGCTGAAGCTTTCTTT. This gives the protein CASSDRQGVGAEAFF.

CDR3 in amino acids: CASSIGTGMGRRYEKLFF. Written as DNA, the CDR3 is TGCGCCAGCAGCATCGGGACAGGGATGGGCAGAAGATATGAAAAACTGTTTTTT. The J gene is TRBJ1-4, the V gene TRBV5-1; 9 bases are shared with TRBD1. Trimming at V came to 4 bases and at J to 6 bases, leaving 16 bases not matched to a gene. From germline, CDR1 is SGHRS and CDR2 YFSETQ. This CDR3 is built from 18 residues.

CDR3 DNA: TGTGCCAGTAGTCCCAGTTTTCAACAATACACAGATACGCAGTATTTT. It translates to CASSPSFQQYTDTQYF. The chain is built from TRBV19 and TRBJ2-3; D gene uncertain. The V end was cut by 5 bases, the J end by 2 bases, with 17 bases between. The CDR3 consists of 16 residues. The germline V gene has CDR1 LNHDA and CDR2 SQIVND (reference sequence).

Only a few counts were recorded for this clone. This sequence joins TRBV7-8 and TRBJ2-5; TRBD1 matches at 10 bases. Per the germline V gene, CDR1 is SGHVS and CDR2 is FQNEAQ. V shed 6 bases and J 3 bases; nucleotides not matched to a gene: 7. This CDR3 contains 15 residues. CDR3 bases: TGTGCCAGCAGAGGCGACAGGGGGCGGGAAGAGACCCAGTACTTC. It translates to CASRGDRGREETQYF.

This clone was picked up one time. J is TRBJ2-1 and V is TRBV7-2, with TRBD2 identical over 13 bases. The length of the CDR3 is 17 residues. The trim removed 5 bases at V and 4 bases at J, leaving 8 bases unmatched. Germline-derived CDR1 and CDR2 are SGHTA and FQGNSA. The CDR3 sequence: CASSPRTSGSGYNEQFF. DNA for the CDR3: TGTGCCAGCAGCCCAAGGACTAGCGGGAGTGGTTACAATGAGCAGTTCTTC.

The CDR3 is CASSLGRRTTNQPQHF. In DNA, the CDR3 is TGTGCCAGCAGCTTGGGACGGAGAACTACCAATCAGCCCCAGCATTTT. The chain joins TRBV5-6 to TRBJ1-5, with unresolved D. Per germline, CDR1 SGHDT and CDR2 YYEEEE. The germline V and J ends were trimmed by 0 bases and 3 bases, with 13 bases remaining between them. The CDR3 runs to 16 residues.

V gene TRBV6-5 combines with J gene TRBJ1-6, with D perhaps TRBD1 (6 bases). Germline CDR1 MNHEY, CDR2 SVGAGI. V lost 1 base, J lost 5 bases, and 9 bases lay in between. CDR3 size: 15 residues. The CDR3 bases are TGTGCCAGCAGTTACTTTGAGGGGGATAATTCACCCCTCCACTTT. Translated: CASSYFEGDNSPLHF.

The chain carries TRBV25-1 and TRBJ2-5; TRBD2 agrees at 12 bases. V lost 6 bases, J lost 5 bases, and 1 base stayed unmatched. CDR3 size: 13 residues. Per germline, CDR1 MGHDK and CDR2 SYGVNS. The CDR3 DNA reads TGTGCCAGCAGCCTAGCGGGAGGGGAGACCCAGTACTTC. Translated, it gives CASSLAGGETQYF.

This chain uses TRBV30 with TRBJ2-7; D gene ambiguous. This CDR3 contains 12 residues. Trimming removed 2 bases at V and 2 bases at J, with 7 bases between. In germline, CDR1 is GTSNPN, CDR2 SVGIG (reference sequence). The CDR3 DNA follows: TGTGCCTGGAGTTTCGCTACCTACGAGCAGTACTTC. Protein product: CAWSFATYEQYF.

This clone came up once. The rearrangement links TRBV5-1 to TRBJ1-2; D not resolved. The CDR3 consists of 14 residues. The germline CDR1 and CDR2 sequences are SGHRS and YFSETQ. Trimming shortened V by 5 bases and J by 2 bases, and 13 bases separated the two germline ends. The CDR3 spells CASSPPRSNYGYTF. The CDR3 region has the DNA TGCGCCAGCAGTCCCCCGCGGAGCAACTATGGCTACACCTTC. The full variable domain, in which reference TRBV5-1 and TRBJ1-2 provide the parts outside the CDR3, is KAGVTQTPRYLIKTRGQQVTLSCSPISGHRSVSWYQQTPGQGLQFLFEYFSETQRNKGNFPGRFSGRQFSNSRSEMNVSTLELGDSALYLCASSPPRSNYGYTFGSGTRLTVV.

The chain has TRBV19 and TRBJ2-1; 10 bases line up with TRBD2. The germline gives CDR1 LNHDA, CDR2 SQIVND (reference sequence). The CDR3 is 18 amino acids. The V segment lost 3 bases and the J segment 6 bases; nucleotides outside the gene matches: 14. CDR3 sequence: CASSILNKAGGWGNEQFF. The CDR3 DNA reads as TGTGCCAGTAGTATTCTAAATAAAGCGGGAGGGTGGGGCAATGAGCAGTTCTTC.

This sequence joins TRBV5-1 and TRBJ2-7; D remains unclear. Germline V gene lookup returns CDR1 SGHRS and CDR2 YFSETQ. V dropped 2 bases and J dropped 0 bases, with 12 bases sitting between them. CDR3 length: 15 residues. Written as DNA, the CDR3 is TGCGCCAGCAGCTTCCAACGGGTGAACTCCTACGAGCAGTACTTC. It codes for CASSFQRVNSYEQYF.

This clone has a single count. This chain links TRBV28 with TRBJ2-7; TRBD1 matches 7 bases. Trimming cost V 5 bases and J 2 bases; bases outside gene matches: 9. This CDR3 has 15 residues. Per the germline V gene, CDR1 is MDHEN and CDR2 is SYDVKM. CDR3 sequence (DNA): TGTGCCAGCAGTCCCACAGGGGCTTGGACCTACGAGCAGTACTTC. Its translation: CASSPTGAWTYEQYF.

The chain links TRBV10-3 to TRBJ2-3, with TRBD2 matching 9 bases. Germline CDR1 is ENHRY and CDR2 is SYGVKD. The CDR3 extends over 14 amino acids. V shed 3 bases, J shed 6 bases, and the junction held 4 bases outside the gene matches. CDR3 protein: CAISDRTSEDTQYF. The CDR3 coding sequence is TGTGCCATCAGTGATAGGACTAGCGAGGATACGCAGTATTTT.

The CDR3 here is CATKKGMSEDEQYF. The CDR3 nucleotides read TGTGCCACTAAGAAGGGGATGAGTGAGGACGAGCAGTACTTC. The V call is TRBV10-3, the J call TRBJ2-7; possibly TRBD1 for D (5 bases). The CDR3 is made up of 14 amino acids. The V end lost 10 bases, the J end lost 5 bases, and 21 bases lay between the germline ends. Germline V gene lookup returns CDR1 ENHRY and CDR2 SYGVKD.